This is a list of T cell receptor beta chains from one sample in a study of response to subunit inactivated influenza vaccine. TCRdb reprocessed the RT-PCR reads with MiXCR, giving one entry per CDR3 protein. The table lists 650,000 to 800,000 distinct CDR3 sequences, approximately 15% of them singletons. The sample was PBMCs from blood, taken about 14 days before vaccination. These receptor sequences come from a man in his fifties who received an inactivated influenza vaccine. Both conserved end residues are part of each CDR3. Fields, in order: D gene, V gene, clone size, J gene, CDR3 DNA, CDR3 protein. D genes are given only for firm matches. The size of a clone is reported for some rows only, either as once, few or many, or as a class for expanded clones.

D: -
V: TRBV4-3
size: many
J: TRBJ2-1
DNA: TGCGCCAGCAGCCAAGAGGCTAGCTACGGTGAGCAGTTCTTC
CDR3: CASSQEASYGEQFF

D: TRBD1
V: TRBV6-1
size: -
J: TRBJ2-7
DNA: TGTGCCAGCAGACGGACAGGTTTGACCTACGAGCAGTACTTC
CDR3: CASRRTGLTYEQYF

D: -
V: TRBV27
size: few
J: TRBJ1-6
DNA: TGTGCCAGCAGTTTAAGACAGTCTAATTCACCCCTCCACTTT
CDR3: CASSLRQSNSPLHF

D: TRBD2
V: TRBV29-1
size: many
J: TRBJ2-3
DNA: TGCAGCGTTCGAGCGGGAGGTCCAGATACGCAGTATTTT
CDR3: CSVRAGGPDTQYF

D: TRBD1
V: TRBV18
size: many
J: TRBJ1-6
DNA: TGTGCCAGCTCACTCCTAGGGACAGGCGAAAATTCACCCCTCCACTTT
CDR3: CASSLLGTGENSPLHF

D: -
V: TRBV20-1
size: few
J: TRBJ2-1
DNA: TGCAGTGCTAGTGTTCCCCCACGGTCCTACAATGAGCAGTTCTTC
CDR3: CSASVPPRSYNEQFF

D: -
V: TRBV27
size: few
J: TRBJ2-3
DNA: TGTGCCAGCAGTTTCTATTACGGCACAGATACGCAGTATTTT
CDR3: CASSFYYGTDTQYF

D: -
V: TRBV12-3/TRBV12-4
size: -
J: TRBJ1-2
DNA: TGTGCCAGCAGCCCCCCAGCAGCCTACTATGGCTACACCTTC
CDR3: CASSPPAAYYGYTF

D: TRBD2
V: TRBV7-2
size: few
J: TRBJ2-1
DNA: TGTGCCAGCAGCTGGGTTAGCGGGACTTACAATGAGCAGTTCTTC
CDR3: CASSWVSGTYNEQFF

D: TRBD2
V: TRBV2
size: few
J: TRBJ2-5
DNA: TGTGCCAGCAGTGTCATGAGCGGGGATTACCAAGAGACCCAGTACTTC
CDR3: CASSVMSGDYQETQYF

D: -
V: TRBV12-3/TRBV12-4
size: few
J: TRBJ2-7
DNA: TGTGCCAGCAGTACCCTCCGGGACAAGCAGTACTTC
CDR3: CASSTLRDKQYF

D: -
V: TRBV10-3
size: -
J: TRBJ1-5
DNA: TGTGCCATCAGTGAGGAGACTGCATATAGCAATCAGCCCCAGCATTTT
CDR3: CAISEETAYSNQPQHF

D: -
V: TRBV28
size: few
J: TRBJ1-2
DNA: TGTGCCAGCGGGCAGGGTAGATATGGCTACACCTTC
CDR3: CASGQGRYGYTF

D: -
V: TRBV28
size: -
J: TRBJ2-5
DNA: TGTGCCAGCAGTAGCCCAAGGTGGACCCAGTACTTC
CDR3: CASSSPRWTQYF

D: -
V: TRBV6-2/TRBV6-3
size: few
J: TRBJ2-7
DNA: TGTGCCAGCAGTTTACGACAGTTCTACGAGCAGTACTTC
CDR3: CASSLRQFYEQYF

D: TRBD2
V: TRBV12-3/TRBV12-4
size: -
J: TRBJ2-1
DNA: TGTGCCAGCAGCCCGTCCGGACTAGCGGGCTCGGGAGAGCAGTTCTTC
CDR3: CASSPSGLAGSGEQFF

D: TRBD1
V: TRBV5-1
size: many
J: TRBJ2-2
DNA: TGCGCCAGCAGCACCCGACAGGGCCACACCGGGGAGCTGTTTTTT
CDR3: CASSTRQGHTGELFF

D: -
V: TRBV12-3/TRBV12-4
size: -
J: TRBJ2-5
DNA: TGTGCCAGCAGCCCCGTCTCTGGGGAGACCCAGTACTTC
CDR3: CASSPVSGETQYF

D: -
V: TRBV15
size: -
J: TRBJ2-1
DNA: TGTGCCACCAGCATAACCGACGGGGGTCTATGGAATGAGCAGTTCTTC
CDR3: CATSITDGGLWNEQFF